This T cell receptor beta chain came from a study of blood T cells in healthy people across ages. Study-wide context: With template switching, about one barcoded beta molecule was captured per two T cells.

Then a second PCR, running about 6 to 11 cycles, was carried out with a sample-barcoded 5' primer and a J-beta primer mix. CDR3-containing paired-end reads numbered at least 2.5 million in each sample. TCRdb called the 5' RACE reads again in MiXCR, with one record for every CDR3 protein. The sample has 1.5 million to 2 million distinct CDR3 sequences; about 32% are singletons. Source material: blood. The receptor comes from a woman between 25 and 40 years old in good health.

The CDR3 nucleotides read TGTGCCAGCAGTGGGGGACAGGGGCCATCTCCGGTAGCCCTCCACTTT. It yields the protein CASSGGQGPSPVALHF. The chain has TRBV25-1 and TRBJ1-6; 10 bases are shared with TRBD1. Trimming took 4 bases from V and 14 from J; bases not matched to a gene: 14. The CDR3 is made up of 16 amino acids. Germline CDR1 is MGHDK and CDR2 is SYGVNS.